The rows below give T cell receptor beta chains drawn from one sample of a study of OX40 agonist ivuxolimab in advanced cancers. Only in-frame clones appear in the TCRdb table, and some are missing; sequencing was by immunoSEQ multiplex PCR. Of about 55,000 clones in the sample, around 85% were seen once. The input for sequencing was CD4+ or CD8+ T cells sorted from blood, taken in a trial of the OX40 agonist ivuxolimab. These receptors came from an adult with an advanced solid tumor such as melanoma, head and neck, liver or kidney cancer. The CDR3 runs from the conserved cysteine through the conserved F or W. The D gene is left open where the match is weak. Some rows mark clone size as missing; the rest say once, few, many or name a class of expanded clone.

v_gene,d_gene,j_gene,len,abundance,CDR3aa,CDR3nt
TRBV6-1,-,TRBJ1-1,13,-,CASKERLNTEAFF,TGTGCCAGCAAGGAGAGGTTGAACACTGAAGCTTTCTTT
TRBV30,-,TRBJ2-3,15,-,CAWTIGTYPTDTQYF,TGTGCCTGGACGATAGGGACCTACCCCACAGATACGCAGTATTTT
TRBV28,-,TRBJ1-1,14,-,CASSLLQGLGEAFF,TGTGCCAGCAGTTTATTACAGGGTCTCGGAGAAGCTTTCTTT
TRBV7-6,-,TRBJ2-1,11,-,CASSSGNEQFF,TGTGCCAGCAGCTCTGGGAATGAGCAGTTCTTC
TRBV19,TRBD2,TRBJ2-7,17,-,CASSTGLARALGYEQYF,TGTGCCAGTAGTACTGGACTAGCACGAGCATTGGGCTACGAGCAGTACTTC
TRBV11-2,-,TRBJ2-6,16,-,CASSHFVSSGANVLTF,TGTGCCAGCAGCCACTTCGTGTCCTCTGGGGCCAACGTCCTGACTTTC
TRBV6-5,-,TRBJ1-2,11,-,CASRRNDGYTF,TGTGCCAGCAGGAGGAACGATGGCTACACCTTC
TRBV7-9,-,TRBJ2-2,12,-,CASSLSSGELFF,TGTGCCAGCAGCTTAAGCTCCGGGGAGCTGTTTTTT
TRBV9,TRBD2,TRBJ2-1,16,-,CASSVGSGSSYNEQFF,TGTGCCAGCAGCGTAGGGAGCGGGAGCTCCTACAATGAGCAGTTCTTC
TRBV9,-,TRBJ2-7,14,-,CASSVAAGRYEQYF,TGTGCCAGCAGCGTAGCGGCAGGGCGCTACGAGCAGTACTTC
TRBV15,-,TRBJ2-2,17,-,CATSRGQTGEGHRGAVF,TGTGCCACCAGCAGGGGTCAGACAGGAGAGGGACACCGGGGAGCTGTTTTT
TRBV28,-,TRBJ2-2,14,-,CASILQGRTGELFF,TGTGCCAGCATCCTGCAGGGGAGGACCGGGGAGCTGTTTTTT
TRBV5-8,TRBD2,TRBJ2-7,15,-,CASSAERGPSYEQYF,TGTGCCAGCAGCGCTGAGCGGGGGCCCTCCTACGAGCAGTACTTC
TRBV27,TRBD2,TRBJ2-2,17,-,CASSSLGLAGVTGELFF,TGTGCCAGCAGTTCCCTCGGACTAGCGGGAGTCACCGGGGAGCTGTTTTTT
TRBV5-4,TRBD1,TRBJ2-7,15,-,CASSLAPGQGYEQYF,TGTGCCAGCAGCTTGGCTCCGGGACAGGGCTACGAGCAGTACTTC
TRBV10-2,TRBD1,TRBJ2-7,14,-,CASQFGQGPYEQYF,TGCGCCAGCCAATTCGGACAGGGACCCTACGAGCAGTACTTC
TRBV7-2,-,TRBJ2-4,19,-,CASSSFGPQGERGKNIQYF,TGTGCCAGCAGCTCTTTCGGGCCTCAAGGGGAGAGGGGCAAAAACATTCAGTACTTC
TRBV2,TRBD1,TRBJ1-5,15,-,CASSPGTGGNQPQHF,TGTGCCAGCAGTCCCGGGACAGGGGGTAATCAGCCCCAGCATTTT
TRBV18,-,TRBJ2-7,13,-,CASSPRGLDEQYF,TGTGCCAGCTCACCCCGGGGCCTGGACGAGCAGTACTTC
TRBV5-1,TRBD2,TRBJ2-2,17,once,CASSLFTSGRAAGELFF,TGCGCCAGCAGCTTGTTTACTAGCGGGAGGGCCGCCGGGGAGCTGTTTTTT